The 5 T cell receptor beta chains listed next were all sequenced from one sample in a study of T cell responses to AZD1222 COVID-19 vaccine (dated by TCRdb to the early 2020s). Receptors were amplified or captured by the immunoSEQ multiplex PCR assay. In TCRdb, the immuneACCESS table is reduced to in-frame sequences with V and J assigned. These tables do not hold every clone; where another copy was compared, an unresolved V gene accounts for under half, and the others remain unexplained. A total of more than 120,000 clones appear in this sample, roughly 87% of them only once. Jointly, the top ten make up 5.4% of the sample. The time point label, as the study defines it: about 28 days (+/-7) after the second vaccine dose. In the paper's terms, the treatment or condition label means: meningococcal conjugate vaccine given as trial control. The specimen was peripheral blood, collected 28 days after the second dose of the MenACWY control vaccine. The origin of the receptors is an adult who received the MenACWY meningococcal vaccine as a control.

CDR3 sequence: CASSYPGLAGVNEQFF. The DNA of the CDR3 is TGTGCCAGCAGTTACCCGGGACTAGCGGGAGTCAATGAGCAGTTCTTC. The chain joins TRBV6-5 to TRBJ2-1; 14 bases align to TRBD2. The length of the CDR3 is 16 residues. The J segment lost 6 bases and the V segment lost 2 bases, leaving 3 bases of the junction unmatched. Germline loops: CDR1 MNHEY, CDR2 SVGAGI.

The chain combines TRBV19 with TRBJ1-1; D unclear. The CDR3 contains 11 residues. V was clipped by 3 bases and J by 9 bases, with 8 bases between them. Germline-derived CDR1 and CDR2 are LNHDA and SQIVND (reference sequence). The chain's CDR3 is CASSIREKAFF. Written as DNA, the CDR3 is TGTGCCAGTAGTATCCGGGAGAAAGCTTTCTTT.

The V call is TRBV19, the J call TRBJ1-2, with TRBD1 as a possible D gene (6 bases). This CDR3 comprises 15 residues. The germline gives CDR1 LNHDA, CDR2 SQIVND (reference sequence). Trimming shortened V by 4 bases and J by 0 bases, and 12 bases separated the two germline ends. The CDR3 nucleotides are TGTGCCAGTAGTAGCCTTGGACAGTCTAACTATGGCTACACCTTC. It encodes CASSSLGQSNYGYTF.

This chain uses TRBV30 with TRBJ2-1; 10 bases match TRBD1. Germline V gives CDR1 GTSNPN, CDR2 SVGIG (reference sequence). The CDR3 has 14 amino acids. The V segment lost 3 bases and the J segment 2 bases; nucleotides outside the gene matches: 1. For the CDR3, the DNA is TGTGCCTGGAGAGGACAGGGGGCCTACAATGAGCAGTTCTTC. Translating gives CAWRGQGAYNEQFF.

The rearrangement links TRBV5-1 to TRBJ2-3, with D possibly TRBD1 on 5 matching bases. Germline CDR1 reads SGHRS; CDR2 reads YFSETQ. The V and J ends lost 0 bases and 2 bases respectively, with 10 bases between them. The CDR3 consists of 15 residues. CDR3 region: CASSLDTGHTDTQYF. The CDR3 bases are TGCGCCAGCAGCTTGGATACAGGACACACAGATACGCAGTATTTT.